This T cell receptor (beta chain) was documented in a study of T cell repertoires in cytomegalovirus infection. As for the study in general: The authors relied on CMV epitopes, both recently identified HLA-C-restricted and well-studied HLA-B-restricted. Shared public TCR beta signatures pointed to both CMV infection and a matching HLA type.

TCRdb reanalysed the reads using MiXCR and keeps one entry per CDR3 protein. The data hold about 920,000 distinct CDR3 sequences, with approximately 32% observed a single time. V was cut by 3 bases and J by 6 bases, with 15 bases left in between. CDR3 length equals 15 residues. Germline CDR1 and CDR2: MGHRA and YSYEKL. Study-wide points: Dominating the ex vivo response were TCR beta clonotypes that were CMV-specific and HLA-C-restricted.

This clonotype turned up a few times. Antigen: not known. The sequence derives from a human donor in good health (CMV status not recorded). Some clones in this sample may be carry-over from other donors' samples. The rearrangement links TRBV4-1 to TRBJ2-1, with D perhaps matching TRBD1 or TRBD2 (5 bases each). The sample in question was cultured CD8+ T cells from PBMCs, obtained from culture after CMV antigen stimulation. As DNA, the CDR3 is TGCGCCAGCAGCCAGAACCGGGACGTGTCCAATGAGCAGTTCTTC. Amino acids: CASSQNRDVSNEQFF.